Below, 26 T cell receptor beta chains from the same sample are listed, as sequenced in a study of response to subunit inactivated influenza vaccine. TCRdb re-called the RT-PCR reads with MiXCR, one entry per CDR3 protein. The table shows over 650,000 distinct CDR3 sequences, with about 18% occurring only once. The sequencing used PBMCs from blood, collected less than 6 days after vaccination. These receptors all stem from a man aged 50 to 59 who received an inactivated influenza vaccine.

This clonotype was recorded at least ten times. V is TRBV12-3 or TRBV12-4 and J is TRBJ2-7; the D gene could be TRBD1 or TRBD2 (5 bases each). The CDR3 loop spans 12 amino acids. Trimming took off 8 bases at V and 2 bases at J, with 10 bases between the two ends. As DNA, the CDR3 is TGTGCCAGCTCCCAGGGACCCTACGAGCAGTACTTC. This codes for CASSQGPYEQYF.

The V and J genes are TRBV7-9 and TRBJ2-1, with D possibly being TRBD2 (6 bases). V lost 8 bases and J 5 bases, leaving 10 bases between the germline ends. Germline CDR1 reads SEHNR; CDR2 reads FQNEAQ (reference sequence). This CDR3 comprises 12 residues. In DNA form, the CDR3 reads TGTGCCAGCGGGAGGACGGACAATGAGCAGTTCTTC. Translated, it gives CASGRTDNEQFF.

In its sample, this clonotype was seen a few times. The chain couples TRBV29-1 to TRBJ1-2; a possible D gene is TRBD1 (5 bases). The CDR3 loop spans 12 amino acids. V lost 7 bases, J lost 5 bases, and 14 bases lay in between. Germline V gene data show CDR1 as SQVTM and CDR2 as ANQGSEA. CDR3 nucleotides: TGCAGCGCCGGTAACGGGGGTTATGGCTACACCTTC. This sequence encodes CSAGNGGYGYTF.

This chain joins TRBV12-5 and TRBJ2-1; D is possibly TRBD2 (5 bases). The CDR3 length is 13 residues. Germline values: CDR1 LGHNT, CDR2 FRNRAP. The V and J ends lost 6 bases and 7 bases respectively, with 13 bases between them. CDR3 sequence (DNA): TGTGCTAGTGGCTTGTCGCGGGCAAATGAGCAGTTCTTC. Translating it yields CASGLSRANEQFF.

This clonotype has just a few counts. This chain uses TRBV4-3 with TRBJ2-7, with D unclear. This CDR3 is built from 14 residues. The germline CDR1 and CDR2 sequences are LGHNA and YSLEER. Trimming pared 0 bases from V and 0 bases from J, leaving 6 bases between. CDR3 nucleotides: TGCGCCAGCAGCCAAGACTCAGCCTCCTACGAGCAGTACTTC. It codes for CASSQDSASYEQYF.

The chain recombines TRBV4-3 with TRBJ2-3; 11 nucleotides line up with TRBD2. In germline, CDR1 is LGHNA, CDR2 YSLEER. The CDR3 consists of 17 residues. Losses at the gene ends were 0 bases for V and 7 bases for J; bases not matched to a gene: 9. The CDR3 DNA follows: TGCGCCAGCAGCCAAGATGGTTCTAGCGGGGGGCTGAATACGCAGTATTTT. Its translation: CASSQDGSSGGLNTQYF.

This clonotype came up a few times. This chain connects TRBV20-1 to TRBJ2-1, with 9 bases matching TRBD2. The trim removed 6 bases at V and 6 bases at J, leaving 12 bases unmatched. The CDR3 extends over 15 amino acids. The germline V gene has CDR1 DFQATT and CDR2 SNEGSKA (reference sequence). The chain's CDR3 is CSADGGGDLGNEQFF. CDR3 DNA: TGCAGTGCGGACGGCGGGGGGGATCTGGGCAATGAGCAGTTCTTC.

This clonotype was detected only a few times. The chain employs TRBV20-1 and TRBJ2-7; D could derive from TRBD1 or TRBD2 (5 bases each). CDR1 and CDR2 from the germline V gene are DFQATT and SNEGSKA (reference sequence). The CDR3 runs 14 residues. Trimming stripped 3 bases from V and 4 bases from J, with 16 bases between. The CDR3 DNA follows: TGCAGTGCTAGCGAGCAGGGAGAGGGTTACGAGCAGTACTTC. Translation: CSASEQGEGYEQYF.

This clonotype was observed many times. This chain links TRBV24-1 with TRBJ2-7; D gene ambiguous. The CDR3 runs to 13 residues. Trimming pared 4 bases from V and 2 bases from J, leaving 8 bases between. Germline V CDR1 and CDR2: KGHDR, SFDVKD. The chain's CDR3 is CATSDPETYEQYF. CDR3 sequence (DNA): TGTGCCACCAGTGACCCGGAAACCTACGAGCAGTACTTC.

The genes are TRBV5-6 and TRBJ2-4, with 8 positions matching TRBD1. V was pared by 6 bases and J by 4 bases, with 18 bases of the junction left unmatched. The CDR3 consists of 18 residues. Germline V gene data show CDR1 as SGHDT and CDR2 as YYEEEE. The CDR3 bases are TGTGCCAGCAATTATTTACCAGGACAGGGAAGAGTGAAAAACATTCAGTACTTC. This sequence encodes CASNYLPGQGRVKNIQYF.

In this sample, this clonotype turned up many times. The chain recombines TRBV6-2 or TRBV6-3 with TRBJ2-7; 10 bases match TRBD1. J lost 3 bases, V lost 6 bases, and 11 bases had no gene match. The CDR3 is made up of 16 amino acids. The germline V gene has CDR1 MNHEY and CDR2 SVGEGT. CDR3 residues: CASRTQRQGAYYEQYF. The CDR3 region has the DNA TGTGCCAGCAGGACCCAGAGACAGGGGGCTTACTACGAGCAGTACTTC.

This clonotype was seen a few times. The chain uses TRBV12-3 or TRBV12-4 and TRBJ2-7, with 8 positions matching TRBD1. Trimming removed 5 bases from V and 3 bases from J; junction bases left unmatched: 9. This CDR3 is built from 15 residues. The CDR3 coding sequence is TGTGCCAGCAGTCCAGACAGGGGTCTACTCTACGAGCAGTACTTC. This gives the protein CASSPDRGLLYEQYF.

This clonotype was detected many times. This CDR3 reads CASSLETGNTGELFF. The CDR3 bases are TGCGCCAGCAGCTTGGAAACAGGGAACACCGGGGAGCTGTTTTTT. This rearrangement joins TRBV5-1 to TRBJ2-2; tentative D call: TRBD1 (5 bases). Deletions cut 0 bases from V and 1 base from J, with 7 bases between. Germline values: CDR1 SGHRS, CDR2 YFSETQ. This CDR3 spans 15 amino acids.

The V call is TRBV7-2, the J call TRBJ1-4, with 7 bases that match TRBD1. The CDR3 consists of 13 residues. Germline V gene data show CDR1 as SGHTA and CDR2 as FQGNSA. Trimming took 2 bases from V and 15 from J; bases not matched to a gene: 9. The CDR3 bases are TGTGCCAGCAGCTTATACAGGGGAAACGAGGTGTTTTTT. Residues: CASSLYRGNEVFF.

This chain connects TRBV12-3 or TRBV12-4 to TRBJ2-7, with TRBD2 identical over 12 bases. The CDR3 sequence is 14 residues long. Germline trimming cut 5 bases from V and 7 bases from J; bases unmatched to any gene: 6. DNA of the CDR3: TGTGCCAGCAGTACCAGACTAGCGGGGGTGGAGCAGTACTTC. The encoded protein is CASSTRLAGVEQYF.

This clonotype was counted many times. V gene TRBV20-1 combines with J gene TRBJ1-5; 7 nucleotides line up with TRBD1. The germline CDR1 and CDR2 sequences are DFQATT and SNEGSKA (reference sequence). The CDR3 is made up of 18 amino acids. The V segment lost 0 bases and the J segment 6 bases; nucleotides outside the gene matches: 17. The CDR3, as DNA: TGCAGTGCTAGAGATCGTGGCAGGGGGAGTTTAGGTAGTCAGCCCCAGCATTTT. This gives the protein CSARDRGRGSLGSQPQHF.

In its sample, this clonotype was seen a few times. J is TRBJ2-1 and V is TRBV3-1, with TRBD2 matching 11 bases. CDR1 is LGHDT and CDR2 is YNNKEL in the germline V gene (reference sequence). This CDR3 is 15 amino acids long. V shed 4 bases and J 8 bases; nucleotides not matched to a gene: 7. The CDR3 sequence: CASSPGGTSGYEQFF. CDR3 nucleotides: TGTGCCAGCAGCCCTGGCGGGACTAGCGGCTATGAGCAGTTCTTC.

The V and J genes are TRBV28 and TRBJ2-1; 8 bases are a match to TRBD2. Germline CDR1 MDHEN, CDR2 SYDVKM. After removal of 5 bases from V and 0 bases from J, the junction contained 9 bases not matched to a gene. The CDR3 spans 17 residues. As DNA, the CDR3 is TGTGCCAGCAGTACACCGGGGGGGGGAAGCTCCTACAATGAGCAGTTCTTC. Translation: CASSTPGGGSSYNEQFF.

CDR3 bases: TGTGCCAGCAGCCCGGGACGGCCAGAATACGAGCAGTACTTC. This encodes CASSPGRPEYEQYF. This chain uses TRBV12-3 or TRBV12-4 with TRBJ2-7; D may be TRBD1 or TRBD2 (5 bases each). The CDR3 spans 14 residues. The V end lost 6 bases, the J end lost 4 bases, and 16 bases lay between the germline ends.

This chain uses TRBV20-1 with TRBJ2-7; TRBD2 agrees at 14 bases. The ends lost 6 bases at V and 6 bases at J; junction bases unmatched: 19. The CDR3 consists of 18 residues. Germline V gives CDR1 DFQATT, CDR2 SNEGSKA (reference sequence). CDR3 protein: CSAPDYRTSGGTIGEQYF. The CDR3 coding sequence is TGCAGTGCCCCCGACTACCGGACTAGCGGGGGGACTATCGGCGAGCAGTACTTC.

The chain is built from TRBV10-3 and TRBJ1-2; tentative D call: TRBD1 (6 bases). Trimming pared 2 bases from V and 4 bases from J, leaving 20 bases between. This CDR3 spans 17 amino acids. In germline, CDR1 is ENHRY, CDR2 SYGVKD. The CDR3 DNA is TGTGCCATCAGTGAGCGGGGGCCGGGGGCAGGGCGCTATGGCTACACCTTC. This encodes CAISERGPGAGRYGYTF.

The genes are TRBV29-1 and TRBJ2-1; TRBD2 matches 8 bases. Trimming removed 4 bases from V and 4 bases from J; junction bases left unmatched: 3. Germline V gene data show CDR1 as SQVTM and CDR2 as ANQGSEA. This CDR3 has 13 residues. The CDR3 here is CSVVSSGYNEQFF. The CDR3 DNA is TGCAGCGTTGTGTCTAGCGGGTACAATGAGCAGTTCTTC.

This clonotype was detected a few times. The CDR3 sequence is CSVSIGGGPSYEQYF. CDR3 coding DNA: TGCAGCGTTTCGATCGGGGGGGGACCCTCCTACGAGCAGTACTTC. This chain uses TRBV29-1 with TRBJ2-7, with 8 bases that match TRBD2. Germline assignment: CDR1 SQVTM and CDR2 ANQGSEA. J lost 0 bases, V lost 5 bases, and 9 bases had no gene match. The CDR3 covers 15 residues.

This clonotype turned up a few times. DNA for the CDR3: TGTGCCTGGAGTTTGGGGGGACAACCATACTCTGGGGCCAACGTCCTGACTTTC. It encodes CAWSLGGQPYSGANVLTF. This chain connects TRBV30 to TRBJ2-6; D possibly uses TRBD1 or TRBD2 (6 bases each). This CDR3 has 18 amino acids. Germline V gene data show CDR1 as GTSNPN and CDR2 as SVGIG (reference sequence). Trimming left V 2 bases short and J 0 bases short, with 17 bases between. Complete variable domain (other parts from reference TRBV30 and TRBJ2-6): SQTIHQWPATLVQPVGSPLSLECTVEGTSNPNLYWYRQAAGRGLQLLFYSVGIGQISSEVPQNLSASRPQDRQFILSSKKLLLSDSGFYLCAWSLGGQPYSGANVLTFGAGSRLTVL.

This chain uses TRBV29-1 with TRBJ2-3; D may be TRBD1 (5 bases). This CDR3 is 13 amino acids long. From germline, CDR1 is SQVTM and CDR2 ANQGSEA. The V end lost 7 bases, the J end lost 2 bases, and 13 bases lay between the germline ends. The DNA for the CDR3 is TGCAGCGACAAGACAGTAAACACAGATACGCAGTATTTT. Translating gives CSDKTVNTDTQYF.

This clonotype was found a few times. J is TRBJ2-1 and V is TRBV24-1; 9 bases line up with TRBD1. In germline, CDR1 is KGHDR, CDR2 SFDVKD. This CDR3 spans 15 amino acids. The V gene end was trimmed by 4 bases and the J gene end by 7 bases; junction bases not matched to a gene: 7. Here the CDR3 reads CATSEIGTGRNEQFF. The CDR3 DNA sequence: TGTGCCACCAGTGAGATCGGGACAGGGCGGAATGAGCAGTTCTTC.